Shown below are 23 T cell receptor beta chains from a single sample sequenced in a study of shared clonotypes between healthy human individuals. Sequenced by immunoSEQ multiplex PCR; TCRdb stores in-frame clones only, minus some. The sample shows some 2 million clones, 95% of them seen only once. What was sequenced was naive CD4+ T cells sorted from blood. Documented subset: CD45RA+ positively selected. The receptors come from a man between 18 and 35 years old in good health.

A word on this clone: A much more abundant neighbour one base away suggests this may be a read error. This chain joins TRBV29-1 and TRBJ1-1, with a tentative D call TRBD1 (5 bases). Germline CDR1 reads SQVTM; CDR2 reads ANQGSEA. The CDR3 length is 13 residues. The chain's CDR3 is CNAAGRMNTEAFF. CDR3 DNA: TGCAACGCGGCGGGACGTATGAACACTGAAGCTTTCTTT. Full variable domain (remainder filled in from reference TRBV29-1 and TRBJ1-1): SAVISQKPSRDICQRGTSLTIQCQVDSQVTMMFWYRQQPGQSLTLIATANQGSEATYESGFVIDKFPISRPNLTFSTLTVSNMSPEDSSIYLCNAAGRMNTEAFFGQGTRLTVV.

The chain has TRBV27 and TRBJ2-6; no reliable D call. The V gene lost 2 bases and the J gene lost 0 bases, with 5 bases spanning the gap. The CDR3 runs to 15 residues. Germline V gene lookup returns CDR1 MNHEY and CDR2 SMNVEV (reference sequence). The CDR3, as DNA: TGTGCCAGCAGTTTAATATACTCTGGGGCCAACGTCCTGACTTTC. This codes for CASSLIYSGANVLTF. Combining the CDR3 with reference TRBV27 and TRBJ2-6 gives the whole variable domain EAQVTQNPRYLITVTGKKLTVTCSQNMNHEYMSWYRQDPGLGLRQIYYSMNVEVTDKGDVPEGYKVSRKEKRNFPLILESPSPNQTSLYFCASSLIYSGANVLTFGAGSRLTVL.

The V call is TRBV5-1, the J call TRBJ2-2; D is perhaps TRBD2 (6 bases). The germline V and J ends were trimmed by 7 bases and 1 base, with 14 bases remaining between them. This CDR3 contains 15 residues. Germline lookup yields CDR1 SGHRS and CDR2 YFSETQ. This CDR3 is CASGQEGWNTGELFF. The CDR3 region has the DNA TGCGCCAGCGGTCAGGAGGGATGGAACACCGGGGAGCTGTTTTTT.

This clone came up a few times. At the DNA level, this CDR3 is encoded by other sequences in the same sample as well. This chain links TRBV5-1 with TRBJ1-5; the D is unclear. Germline V gene sequence: CDR1 SGHRS, CDR2 YFSETQ. The CDR3 has 13 amino acids. V lost 0 bases and J 5 bases, leaving 6 bases between the germline ends. CDR3 in amino acids: CASSLAPDQPQHF. For the CDR3, the DNA is TGCGCCAGCAGCTTGGCCCCTGATCAGCCCCAGCATTTT.

The chain links TRBV2 to TRBJ2-3, with D unclear. Trimming pared 4 bases from V and 5 bases from J, leaving 10 bases between. The CDR3 is 13 amino acids. Germline-derived CDR1 and CDR2 are SNHLY and FYNNEI. This CDR3 reads CASSADGRDTQYF. CDR3 coding DNA: TGTGCCAGCAGTGCGGATGGGCGAGATACGCAGTATTTT.

This chain links TRBV9 with TRBJ2-1; 9 bases map to TRBD1. The germline V gene has CDR1 SGDLS and CDR2 YYNGEE. V was clipped by 4 bases and J by 7 bases; unmatched bases: 6. The CDR3 runs to 14 residues. CDR3 DNA sequence: TGTGCCAGCAGCCCGGGACAGGGCAGGAATGAGCAGTTCTTC. It translates to CASSPGQGRNEQFF. Looking up the rest from reference TRBV9 and TRBJ2-1 gives the full variable domain: DSGVTQTPKHLITATGQRVTLRCSPRSGDLSVYWYQQSLDQGLQFLIQYYNGEERAKGNILERFSAQQFPDLHSELNLSSLELGDSALYFCASSPGQGRNEQFFGPGTRLTVL.

The rearrangement joins TRBV10-3 to TRBJ1-1, with 7 bases lining up with TRBD1. Losses at the gene ends were 7 bases for V and 5 bases for J; bases not matched to a gene: 19. This CDR3 has 17 amino acids. Germline CDR1 and CDR2: ENHRY and SYGVKD. The CDR3 loop reads CAINQGGIESVRTEAFF. CDR3 bases: TGTGCCATCAATCAGGGGGGAATCGAATCGGTGAGGACTGAAGCTTTCTTT.

The chain recombines TRBV10-3 with TRBJ2-3; perhaps TRBD2 as D (6 bases). CDR3 size: 13 residues. The V gene lost 8 bases and the J gene lost 1 base, with 10 bases spanning the gap. Germline V gene lookup returns CDR1 ENHRY and CDR2 SYGVKD. The CDR3 protein is CAIGSGGTDTQYF. The DNA of the CDR3 is TGTGCCATCGGCTCGGGGGGCACAGATACGCAGTATTTT.

V gene TRBV9 combines with J gene TRBJ2-5; D is unresolved. V was trimmed by 0 bases and J by 1 base, leaving 13 bases between them. Germline V CDR1 and CDR2: SGDLS, YYNGEE. The CDR3 extends over 16 amino acids. CDR3 sequence reads: CASSVALDWTQETQYF. CDR3 coding DNA: TGTGCCAGCAGCGTAGCTCTTGACTGGACCCAAGAGACCCAGTACTTC.

This chain uses TRBV6-4 with TRBJ1-1; 8 positions match TRBD1. This CDR3 contains 15 residues. V lost 1 base and J lost 9; bases outside the gene matches: 10. CDR1 is MRHNA and CDR2 is SNTAGT in the germline V gene. The CDR3 loop is CASSDFTRTGSKAFF. Here the CDR3 DNA reads TGTGCCAGCAGTGACTTCACTAGGACAGGGAGTAAAGCTTTCTTT.

This chain connects TRBV4-1 to TRBJ2-7, with 10 bases fitting TRBD2. The CDR3 extends over 16 amino acids. Germline lookup yields CDR1 MGHRA and CDR2 YSYEKL. With 3 bases clipped from V and 6 bases from J, the junction kept 11 bases outside the gene matches. The DNA of the CDR3 is TGCGCCAGCAGCCAGGCACTAGCGGGGTCCGTTACCGAGCAGTACTTC. Its translation is CASSQALAGSVTEQYF.

Turning to this clone: Other DNA sequences within the sample encode an identical CDR3. The genes are TRBV11-2 and TRBJ2-7; maybe TRBD1 (5 bases). The germline V gene encodes CDR1 SGHAT and CDR2 FQNNGV. The CDR3 is 14 residues long. V was shortened by 1 base and J by 1 base, with 8 bases between the two germline ends. CDR3 bases: TGTGCCAGCAGCTTAGGTTCAGGGTCCTACGAGCAGTACTTC. This gives the protein CASSLGSGSYEQYF.

V gene TRBV7-2 combines with J gene TRBJ2-5, with TRBD1 identical over 7 bases. Germline CDR1 and CDR2: SGHTA and FQGNSA. The J segment lost 1 base and the V segment lost 4 bases, leaving 6 bases of the junction unmatched. The CDR3 totals 15 residues. CDR3 in DNA: TGTGCCAGCAGCTCCTCAGGGGGACGCCAAGAGACCCAGTACTTC. It encodes CASSSSGGRQETQYF.

The chain links TRBV10-3 to TRBJ1-1; 10 bases align to TRBD1. Germline V gene sequence: CDR1 ENHRY, CDR2 SYGVKD. The CDR3 has 16 residues. V dropped 2 bases and J dropped 5; count of bases not matched to a gene: 8. CDR3: CAISEKKGTGATEAFF. Here the CDR3 DNA reads TGTGCCATCAGTGAGAAGAAAGGGACAGGGGCTACTGAAGCTTTCTTT.

This chain connects TRBV2 to TRBJ2-2; the D gene could be TRBD1 or TRBD2 (5 bases each). This CDR3 comprises 12 residues. In germline, CDR1 is SNHLY, CDR2 FYNNEI. Trimming removed 8 bases at V and 2 bases at J, with 6 bases between. As DNA, the CDR3 is TGTGCCAGCGGGGGAAACACCGGGGAGCTGTTTTTT. This translates into CASGGNTGELFF.

The chain links TRBV5-4 to TRBJ1-6; 8 bases line up with TRBD1. The CDR3 has 17 amino acids. J was trimmed by 6 bases and V by 5 bases; bases with no gene match: 13. CDR1 is SGHNT, CDR2 YYREEE, per germline (reference sequence). The CDR3 is CASSPGQGKASNSPLHF. In DNA, the CDR3 is TGTGCCAGCAGTCCTGGACAGGGAAAGGCGAGTAATTCACCCCTCCACTTT.

As DNA, the CDR3 is TGTGCCAGCCAACGGAGGGGGCAGGGTACCACTGAAGCTTTCTTT. Its protein product is CASQRRGQGTTEAFF. The chain has TRBV28 and TRBJ1-1, with TRBD1 identical over 7 bases. Unmatched junction bases numbered 13, after V lost 8 bases and J lost 4 bases. CDR1 and CDR2 from the germline V gene are MDHEN and SYDVKM. CDR3 length equals 15 residues.

The V call is TRBV25-1, the J call TRBJ1-5; 7 bases match TRBD1. The CDR3 sequence is 14 residues long. Unmatched junction bases numbered 2, after V lost 2 bases and J lost 4 bases. Per the germline V gene, CDR1 is MGHDK and CDR2 is SYGVNS. The CDR3 region is CASSETGENQPQHF. The CDR3 coding sequence is TGTGCCAGCAGTGAAACAGGGGAGAATCAGCCCCAGCATTTT.

The V call is TRBV5-1, the J call TRBJ2-5, with unresolved D. Per the germline V gene, CDR1 is SGHRS and CDR2 is YFSETQ. V was cut by 4 bases and J by 0 bases, with 10 bases left in between. CDR3 size: 14 residues. CDR3 DNA sequence: TGCGCCAGCAGCAGGTTAGTTGACCAAGAGACCCAGTACTTC. This codes for CASSRLVDQETQYF.

The CDR3 reads CASRAGTGATDTQYF. The CDR3 DNA is TGTGCCAGCAGGGCCGGTACAGGGGCCACAGATACGCAGTATTTT. The chain joins TRBV6-5 to TRBJ2-3; 7 bases agree with TRBD1. The CDR3 runs to 15 residues. CDR1 and CDR2 from the germline V gene are MNHEY and SVGAGI. V trimming: 6 bases; J trimming: 2 bases; junction bases outside the gene matches: 8.

V usage is TRBV5-4 and J usage is TRBJ2-3, with 11 bases fitting TRBD2. CDR3 length equals 15 residues. Per germline, CDR1 SGHNT and CDR2 YYREEE (reference sequence). J was trimmed by 2 bases and V by 4 bases; bases with no gene match: 3. The CDR3 reads CASSMGLADTDTQYF. The CDR3 coding sequence is TGTGCCAGCAGCATGGGACTAGCGGACACAGATACGCAGTATTTT.

The chain carries TRBV10-1 and TRBJ1-3, with unresolved D. CDR1 is WNHNN, CDR2 SYGVQD, per germline (reference sequence). The length of the CDR3 is 17 residues. V gave up 7 bases and J gave up 0 bases, with 19 bases separating them. The CDR3 loop reads CASNSLGSYCSGNTIYF. The CDR3 coding sequence is TGCGCCAGCAACTCACTGGGGAGCTATTGCTCTGGAAACACCATATATTTT.

The chain carries TRBV7-3 and TRBJ2-2; 7 bases agree with TRBD1. The junction had 3 bases not matched to a gene; V was cut back by 0 bases and J by 2 bases. Germline CDR1 reads SGHTA; CDR2 reads FQGTGA. There are 16 residues in the CDR3. The chain's CDR3 is CASSLTPGGNTGELFF. As DNA, the CDR3 is TGTGCCAGCAGCTTAACCCCAGGGGGAAACACCGGGGAGCTGTTTTTT.